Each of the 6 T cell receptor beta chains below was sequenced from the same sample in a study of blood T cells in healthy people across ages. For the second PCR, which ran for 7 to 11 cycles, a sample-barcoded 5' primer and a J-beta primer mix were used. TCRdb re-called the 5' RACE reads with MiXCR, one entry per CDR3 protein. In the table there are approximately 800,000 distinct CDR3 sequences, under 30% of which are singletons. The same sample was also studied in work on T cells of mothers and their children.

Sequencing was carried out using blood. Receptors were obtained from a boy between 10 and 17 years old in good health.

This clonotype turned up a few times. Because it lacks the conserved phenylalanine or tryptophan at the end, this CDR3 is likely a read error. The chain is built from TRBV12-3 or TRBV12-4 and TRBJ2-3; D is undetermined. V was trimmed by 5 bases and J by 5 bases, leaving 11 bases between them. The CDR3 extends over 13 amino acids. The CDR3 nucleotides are TGTGCCAGCAGTCCCAGACTTCGAGATACGCAGTATCTT. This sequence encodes CASSPRLRDTQYL.

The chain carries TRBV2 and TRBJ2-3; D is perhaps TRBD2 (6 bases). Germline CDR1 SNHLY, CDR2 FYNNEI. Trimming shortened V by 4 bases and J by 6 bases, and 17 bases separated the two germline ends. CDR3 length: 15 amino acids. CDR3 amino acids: CASSVSGDDTDTQYF. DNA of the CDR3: TGTGCCAGCAGTGTATCGGGGGACGACACGGATACGCAGTATTTT.

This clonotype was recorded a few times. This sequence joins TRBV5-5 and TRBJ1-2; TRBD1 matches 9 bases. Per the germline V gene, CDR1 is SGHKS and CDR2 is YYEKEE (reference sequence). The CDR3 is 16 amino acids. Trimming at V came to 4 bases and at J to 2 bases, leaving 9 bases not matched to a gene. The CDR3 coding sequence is TGTGCCAGCAGCACACAGGGGGCACTGGGGAACTATGGCTACACCTTC. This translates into CASSTQGALGNYGYTF.

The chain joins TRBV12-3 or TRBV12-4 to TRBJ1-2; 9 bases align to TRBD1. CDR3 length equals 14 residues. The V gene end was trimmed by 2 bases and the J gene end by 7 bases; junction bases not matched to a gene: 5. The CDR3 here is CASSLRQGVGGYTF. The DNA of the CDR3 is TGTGCCAGCAGTTTAAGACAGGGGGTTGGTGGCTACACCTTC.

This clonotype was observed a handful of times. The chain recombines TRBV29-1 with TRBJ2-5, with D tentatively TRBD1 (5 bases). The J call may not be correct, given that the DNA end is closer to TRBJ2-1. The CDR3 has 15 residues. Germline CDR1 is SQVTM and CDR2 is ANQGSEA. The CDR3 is CSVEWMGQYYNEQFF. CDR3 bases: TGCAGCGTTGAATGGATGGGGCAGTACTACAATGAGCAGTTCTTC.

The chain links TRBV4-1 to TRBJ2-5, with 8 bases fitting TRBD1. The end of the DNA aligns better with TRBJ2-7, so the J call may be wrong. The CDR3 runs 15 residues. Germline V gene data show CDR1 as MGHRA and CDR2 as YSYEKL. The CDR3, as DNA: TGCGCCAGCAGCCATTGGGGACAGGACTCCTACGAGCAGTACTTC. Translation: CASSHWGQDSYEQYF.